Below, 9 T cell receptor beta chains from the same sample are listed, as sequenced in a study of technical replicates of blood from a few donors. Clones were sequenced by immunoSEQ multiplex PCR, and TCRdb holds only the in-frame ones, with some missing. The data hold tens of thousands of clones, with around 90% observed a single time. Sequencing was carried out using T cells isolated from PBMCs. These receptors were collected from a human donor in good health.

The chain carries TRBV5-6 and TRBJ1-1, with D possibly being TRBD1 (6 bases). Germline CDR1 is SGHDT and CDR2 is YYEEEE. Trimming cost V 4 bases and J 9 bases, with 16 bases left between them. The CDR3 has 13 amino acids. CDR3 residues: CASSTLQGSKAFF. CDR3 sequence (DNA): TGTGCCAGCAGCACCCTACAGGGTTCTAAAGCTTTCTTT. Together with reference TRBV5-6 and TRBJ1-1, the CDR3 gives the full variable domain: DAGVTQSPTHLIKTRGQQVTLRCSPKSGHDTVSWYQQALGQGPQFIFQYYEEEERQRGNFPDRFSGHQFPNYSSELNVNALLLGDSALYLCASSTLQGSKAFFGQGTRLTVV.

The chain employs TRBV9 and TRBJ2-5; TRBD1 agrees at 9 bases. Trimming cost V 3 bases and J 4 bases; bases outside gene matches: 10. Germline V CDR1 and CDR2: SGDLS, YYNGEE. The CDR3 has 16 residues. CDR3 in DNA: TGTGCCAGCAGCGCTGGACAGGGGCGAGGTGGAGAGACCCAGTACTTC. It translates to CASSAGQGRGGETQYF.

The rearrangement uses TRBV11-2 and TRBJ2-5; a weak D match, TRBD1 (7 bases). The V end was cut by 5 bases, the J end by 3 bases, with 16 bases between. In germline, CDR1 is SGHAT, CDR2 FQNNGV. CDR3 length equals 15 residues. The CDR3 loop reads CASSLRGGGEETQYF. DNA for the CDR3: TGTGCCAGCAGCCTCCGCGGAGGGGGCGAAGAGACCCAGTACTTC.

The rearrangement joins TRBV5-6 to TRBJ2-1; 11 nucleotides agree with TRBD2. The V gene end was trimmed by 2 bases and the J gene end by 4 bases; junction bases not matched to a gene: 2. Germline V gene lookup returns CDR1 SGHDT and CDR2 YYEEEE. This CDR3 is built from 15 residues. The CDR3 spells CASSLLAGGYNEQFF. CDR3 sequence (DNA): TGTGCCAGCAGCTTATTAGCGGGGGGGTACAATGAGCAGTTCTTC.

The rearrangement uses TRBV2 and TRBJ2-3; D not resolved. The CDR3 loop spans 14 amino acids. V was cut by 8 bases and J by 0 bases, with 12 bases left in between. The germline CDR1 and CDR2 sequences are SNHLY and FYNNEI. The CDR3 region has the DNA TGTGCCAGCCGGTTCGACACCAGCACAGATACGCAGTATTTT. Translated: CASRFDTSTDTQYF.

The gene calls are TRBV4-3 and TRBJ1-1; D gene unclear. V lost 0 bases to trimming and J lost 8 bases, with 13 bases between them. This CDR3 is built from 14 residues. Germline assignment: CDR1 LGHNA and CDR2 YSLEER. The DNA for the CDR3 is TGCGCCAGCAGCCAAGATATGGCCGGGAGGGAAGCTTTCTTT. It specifies CASSQDMAGREAFF.

This rearrangement joins TRBV7-6 to TRBJ2-1; TRBD2 agrees at 10 bases. CDR1 and CDR2 (germline): SGHVS, FNYEAQ. V lost 5 bases to trimming and J lost 9 bases; unmatched junction nucleotides: 13. This CDR3 region has 16 residues. The CDR3 reads CASSRRPGLAISEQFF. Written as DNA, the CDR3 is TGTGCCAGCAGCCGACGGCCGGGACTAGCGATTAGTGAGCAGTTCTTC.

The CDR3, as DNA: TGTGCCAGCAGTCGGGTTCAATCGACTAGCGGGAGAAATGAGCAGTTCTTC. It translates to CASSRVQSTSGRNEQFF. The J gene is TRBJ2-1, the V gene TRBV6-4, with 12 bases fitting TRBD2. CDR1 is MRHNA, CDR2 SNTAGT, per germline. V gave up 5 bases and J gave up 7 bases; unmatched junction bases: 12. The CDR3 spans 17 residues.

The chain employs TRBV9 and TRBJ2-1; TRBD1 matches at 11 bases. Per the germline V gene, CDR1 is SGDLS and CDR2 is YYNGEE. CDR3 length equals 15 residues. The J segment lost 4 bases and the V segment lost 3 bases, leaving 3 bases of the junction unmatched. In nucleotides, the CDR3 is TGTGCCAGCAGCGGAGGACAGGGGGCTTACAATGAGCAGTTCTTC. Its translation: CASSGGQGAYNEQFF.